These T cell receptor beta chains were read from a single sample in a study of blood T cells in healthy people across ages. TCRdb independently ran MiXCR on the 5' RACE reads; one entry per CDR3 protein. The sample gives over a million distinct CDR3 sequences, 35% to 45% of which show up once; around 8% is in the top ten. The sequenced material came from blood. These receptors all come from a woman in her late teens or twenties in good health. CDR3s leave out the opening cysteine and the closing phenylalanine or tryptophan. Not all rows give a size; the values are once, few, many and, for expanded clones, a class.

V gene: TRBV20-1; clone size: NA; CDR3 protein: SAREGGSYNEQF
V gene: TRBV12-3/TRBV12-4; clone size: few; CDR3 protein: ASSLGSPTAEEQY
V gene: TRBV6-1; clone size: NA; CDR3 protein: ASSDLAGAHTDTQY
V gene: TRBV7-2; clone size: NA; CDR3 protein: ASSHNRAGEQY
V gene: TRBV29-1; clone size: few; CDR3 protein: SVELLAVTYNEQF
V gene: TRBV27; clone size: NA; CDR3 protein: ASSLSVANTEAF
V gene: TRBV27; clone size: NA; CDR3 protein: ASGVGLSEQY
V gene: TRBV20-1; clone size: NA; CDR3 protein: SARDYSETEAF
V gene: TRBV28; clone size: NA; CDR3 protein: ASSEAPDRVGGYT
V gene: TRBV25-1; clone size: few; CDR3 protein: ASSEHSGPYTDTQY
V gene: TRBV9; clone size: few; CDR3 protein: ASSLLGGHTDTQY
V gene: TRBV29-1; clone size: few; CDR3 protein: SVDGEGGNQETQY
V gene: TRBV20-1; clone size: NA; CDR3 protein: SAYSQLGNEKLF
V gene: TRBV7-2; clone size: few; CDR3 protein: ASSPGTGVRETQY
V gene: TRBV21-1; clone size: NA; CDR3 protein: ASIIPRASGFPDTQY
V gene: TRBV15; clone size: few; CDR3 protein: ATSRDQGLAGDEQF
V gene: TRBV13; clone size: many; CDR3 protein: ASSAWGDIQETQY
V gene: TRBV12-3/TRBV12-4; clone size: few; CDR3 protein: ASPVLWVNYGYT
V gene: TRBV29-1; clone size: few; CDR3 protein: SVPDGYGYT
V gene: TRBV29-1; clone size: NA; CDR3 protein: SVAEETQF
V gene: TRBV20-1; clone size: NA; CDR3 protein: SAPGTPVTGELF
V gene: TRBV18; clone size: NA; CDR3 protein: ASSTRSGEETQY
V gene: TRBV5-1; clone size: NA; CDR3 protein: ASSSGASGGLEQY
V gene: TRBV12-3/TRBV12-4; clone size: NA; CDR3 protein: ASSFKGNQPQH
V gene: TRBV5-1; clone size: few; CDR3 protein: ASSVGTGFSGNTIY
V gene: TRBV20-1; clone size: NA; CDR3 protein: SARPTSGSNYNEQF
V gene: TRBV4-1; clone size: NA; CDR3 protein: ASSAQTGGANEKLF
V gene: TRBV10-1; clone size: NA; CDR3 protein: ASRGEGDSPLH
V gene: TRBV7-2; clone size: NA; CDR3 protein: ASSPPEAVGYTQY
V gene: TRBV10-3; clone size: NA; CDR3 protein: VISVSQGARGNEQF
V gene: TRBV3-1; clone size: NA; CDR3 protein: ASRPTESNEKLF
V gene: TRBV18; clone size: NA; CDR3 protein: ASSPGQGETEAF
V gene: TRBV28; clone size: few; CDR3 protein: ASRYGFNYGYT
V gene: TRBV7-3; clone size: few; CDR3 protein: ASSFGASPQTDTQY
V gene: TRBV7-9; clone size: few; CDR3 protein: ASSEDRGGEKLF
V gene: TRBV5-1; clone size: NA; CDR3 protein: ASRQYSTDTQY
V gene: TRBV2; clone size: NA; CDR3 protein: ASSGYRDPGEY
V gene: TRBV29-1; clone size: NA; CDR3 protein: SVVLGVSNQPQH
V gene: TRBV27; clone size: NA; CDR3 protein: ASRSGRGLYEQF
V gene: TRBV6-1; clone size: NA; CDR3 protein: ASSDPGARYNEQF
V gene: TRBV10-3; clone size: few; CDR3 protein: AIGGAGSHEQY
V gene: TRBV20-1; clone size: NA; CDR3 protein: SAGGPGVGNEQY
V gene: TRBV7-2; clone size: NA; CDR3 protein: ASSPNPGLAGAWGQETQY
V gene: TRBV3-1; clone size: NA; CDR3 protein: ASSYPSAAQETQY
V gene: TRBV4-1; clone size: NA; CDR3 protein: ASSLHGERTGNTEAF